The TCR beta chain under discussion was sequenced for a study of blood T cell repertoires in COVID-19. Study at large: PBMCs, B-cell-depleted T cells, or T cells provided the cDNA or gDNA that made up the material.

The CDR3 runs to 10 residues. V was clipped by 7 bases and J by 8 bases, with 6 bases between them. Germline-derived CDR1 and CDR2 are MDHEN and SYDVKM. Ages ranged from 18 to 89 years, with residence in 24 US areas. Data came from immunoSEQ multiplex PCR; TCRdb stores just in-frame clones and leaves some out. The sample shows roughly 250,000 clones, about 88% of them seen only once. The sequence was obtained from a woman aged 45-59 years who had recovered from COVID-19. V and J are TRBV28 and TRBJ1-3; tentatively, D is TRBD1 (5 bases). Material for sequencing was PBMCs or T cells enriched from blood (not recorded which). This chain's CDR3 is CASKGYTIYF. CDR3 bases: TGTGCCAGCAAGGGGTACACCATATATTTT.